The sequence of this TCR beta chain was determined in a study of CD8 T cells in ankylosing spondylitis. Quantitative 5'-RACE with molecular barcodes produced the TCR beta libraries. One entry per CDR3 protein, called by TCRdb with MiXCR from the 5' RACE reads. The sample includes 200,000 to 250,000 distinct CDR3 sequences, approximately 11% of them seen just once. This clonotype was found many times. Antigen specificity is unknown. Between the trimmed V and J ends, which lost 0 bases and 3 bases, there was a span of 15 bases. The CDR3 sequence is 16 residues long. From germline, CDR1 is MRHNA and CDR2 SNTAGT. General observations from the study: Blood of patients with ankylosing spondylitis appeared to be characterized by a TCR beta motif of several highly homologous variants.

The source material was blood, either unsorted or a sorted T cell fraction (not recorded which). The chain employs TRBV6-4 and TRBJ2-7; the D gene is possibly TRBD1 (5 bases). The TCR comes from a male donor with ankylosing spondylitis or in good health (not recorded which). For the CDR3, the DNA is TGTGCCAGCAGTGACTCCGAGGCCAGGGAATGCTACGAGCAGTACTTC. This translates into CASSDSEARECYEQYF.